Listed below are T cell receptor beta chains from one sample, sequenced in a study of shared clonotypes between healthy human individuals. The assay was immunoSEQ multiplex PCR, and TCRdb's table has in-frame clones only and misses some. The data show roughly 520,000 clones, around 96% seen once. Material: naive CD4+ T cells sorted from blood. All receptors come from a woman aged 25-40 years in good health. Both conserved end residues are trimmed from each CDR3.

length	V	J	CDR3
14	TRBV28	TRBJ1-1	ASSFGRWGANTEAF
15	TRBV11-2	TRBJ1-1	ASSPWAGGFVNTEAF
12	TRBV28	TRBJ2-7	ASSFSGGADEQY
14	TRBV6-6	TRBJ2-7	ASSYSRTQDTYEQY
9	TRBV29-1	TRBJ2-7	SVADNYEQY
10	TRBV5-1	TRBJ2-3	ASSLESDTQY
11	TRBV7-8	TRBJ1-1	ASSYSRDREAF
13	TRBV10-1	TRBJ2-7	ASSKTSDTSYEQY
13	TRBV4-1	TRBJ1-4	ASSQAPTTNEKLF
10	TRBV28	TRBJ1-5	ASSSRDQPQH
10	TRBV7-9	TRBJ2-7	ASSLALYEQY
11	TRBV10-2	TRBJ2-7	ASSVAGSYEQY
12	TRBV6-5	TRBJ1-6	ASSRVGTDSPLH
10	TRBV21-1	TRBJ1-5	ASTSTNQPQH
12	TRBV27	TRBJ2-7	ASSFLVSRGEQY
16	TRBV27	TRBJ2-2	ASSLKGLAGTNTGELF
15	TRBV5-6	TRBJ1-1	ASSPSPDRVDWTEAF
10	TRBV6-1	TRBJ2-5	ASRNSEETQY
10	TRBV5-1	TRBJ2-5	ASRIIGETQY
16	TRBV10-3	TRBJ1-5	AISESPLQTASNQPQH
12	TRBV6-5	TRBJ1-6	ASSYDQGFSPLH
14	TRBV19	TRBJ2-1	ASSSPRRETRNEQF
15	TRBV7-7	TRBJ2-3	ASSPEETSGRGGTQY
12	TRBV9	TRBJ2-7	ASSVSLAGEEQY
14	TRBV4-2	TRBJ1-4	ASSQAHSATNEKLF
14	TRBV7-8	TRBJ1-3	ASSLRRRDSGNTIY
14	TRBV7-3	TRBJ2-1	ASSFQGLPTYNEQF
14	TRBV28	TRBJ2-2	ASRSPPAEGTGELF
15	TRBV7-9	TRBJ1-5	ASSLVPPGQGAQPQH
15	TRBV28	TRBJ2-3	ASSPVGLAGRADTQY